This TCR beta chain was captured by sequencing in a study of CD8 T cells in Susac syndrome. The CDR3 sequence is 16 residues long. The trim removed 3 bases at V and 7 bases at J, leaving 13 bases unmatched. Germline V gives CDR1 SGHRS, CDR2 YFSETQ. Reverse transcription of roughly 0.5 to 1 ug RNA was carried out with random hexamers. TCRdb recomputed calls from the immunoSEQ multiplex PCR reads with MiXCR, one row per CDR3 protein. The sample consists of fewer than 350,000 distinct CDR3 sequences, 92% of them appearing once. The source of this sequence is a human donor with multiple sclerosis. Sequenced: CD4+ T cells from PBMCs. The chain couples TRBV5-1 to TRBJ2-1; 7 bases line up with TRBD2. This chain's CDR3 is CASSSHGRELGNEQFF. Here the CDR3 DNA reads TGCGCCAGCAGCTCTCATGGGCGGGAGCTTGGGAATGAGCAGTTCTTC.